Following are 5 T cell receptor beta chains from one sample sequenced in a study of metastatic and nonmetastatic thyroid tumors. Patients were all untreated before their thyroid surgery. TCRdb re-called the PCR reads through MiXCR. The sample holds about 25,000 clones, 20% seen once. What was sequenced was blood. These receptors were collected from a male donor with papillary thyroid cancer or a benign thyroid nodule (not recorded which). Some clones in this sample may be carry-over from other donors' samples.

This clone was recorded many times. J is TRBJ1-5 and V is TRBV6-5; 7 bases are a match to TRBD1. Germline-derived CDR1 and CDR2 are MNHEY and SVGAGI. CDR3 size: 18 residues. Trimming removed 2 bases from V and 3 bases from J; junction bases left unmatched: 13. Here the CDR3 reads CASSYRRRGGGNNQPQHF. The CDR3 DNA reads as TGTGCCAGCAGTTACAGACGGAGGGGAGGGGGCAACAATCAGCCCCAGCATTTT.

This clone was observed many times. Other DNA sequences in this sample translate to the same CDR3. The chain is built from TRBV7-2 and TRBJ1-3; D uncertain. CDR3 length: 11 amino acids. Trimming stripped 3 bases from V and 9 bases from J, with 6 bases between. CDR1 is SGHTA and CDR2 is FQGNSA in the germline V gene. Here the CDR3 DNA reads TGTGCCAGCAGCTTTATGGGCACCATATATTTT. The encoded protein is CASSFMGTIYF.

A note on this clone: One end of the junction varies from germline; a read error may be responsible. The rearrangement links TRBV12-3 or TRBV12-4 to TRBJ1-2; D might be TRBD1 (5 bases). The CDR3 length is 13 residues. CDR3 nucleotide sequence: TGTGCCAACAGTTTTGGGGGAGGGTATGGCTACACCTTC. Translation gives CANSFGGGYGYTF.

This clone was seen ten or more times. The genes are TRBV7-2 and TRBJ1-5; D gene unclear. The CDR3 length is 13 residues. The V gene lost 0 bases and the J gene lost 1 base, with 1 base spanning the gap. Germline V CDR1 and CDR2: SGHTA, FQGNSA. The CDR3 coding sequence is TGTGCCAGCAGCTTAGCAAGCAATCAGCCCCAGCATTTT. This sequence encodes CASSLASNQPQHF.

V is TRBV27 and J is TRBJ2-1; D not certain. In germline, CDR1 is MNHEY, CDR2 SMNVEV (reference sequence). Trimming removed 9 bases from V and 4 bases from J, with 16 bases in between. This CDR3 is built from 14 residues. The DNA of the CDR3 is TGTGCCAGTCAAGACATGGTCTATTACAATGAGCAGTTCTTC. Translated, it gives CASQDMVYYNEQFF.